This T cell receptor beta chain appears in the sequencing data of a study of cytomegalovirus exposure and HLA in healthy donors. Study-level results: A link between a missense DCLRE1C variant and TCR beta V- and J-gene trimming emerged from a later analysis.

Notes on this clone: Its antigen is unknown.

PCR used 60 Vbeta primers and 13 Jbeta primers. Sequenced by immunoSEQ multiplex PCR; TCRdb stores in-frame clones only, minus some. The table includes about 160,000 clones, 65% to 85% detected once. This clonotype was obtained from a woman aged 18-29 years in good health and CMV-seronegative. Material for sequencing was PBMCs.

The CDR3: CASRTPGLGQETQYF. CDR3 DNA: TGTGCCAGCAGGACCCCGGGACTAGGGCAAGAGACCCAGTACTTC. V gene TRBV28 combines with J gene TRBJ2-5; 8 bases match TRBD2. Germline V gives CDR1 MDHEN, CDR2 SYDVKM. J lost 2 bases, V lost 6 bases, and 8 bases had no gene match. CDR3 size: 15 residues.